What follows are 7 T cell receptor beta chains derived from one specimen sequenced in a study of spatial heterogeneity in lung cancer (dated by TCRdb to about 2019). The time point label for this specimen denotes: blood at routine non-recurrence follow-up after resection. Receptors were amplified or captured by 5' RACE. The data were produced on a NextSeq 500. TCRdb ran its own pipeline on the public reads, namely fastp trimming at Q25 and MiXCR clone calling, and kept in-frame beta chains. Rows with a matching CDR3 protein are joined into one entry that keeps the most common DNA and genes. The table for this sample lists approximately 10,000 distinct CDR3 sequences; under 30% of them were counted only once. The ten largest clonotypes hold roughly 3.7% of the sample. The sequenced sample was PBMCs, obtained at follow-up. All receptors come from a female donor with early-stage non-small cell lung cancer.

On this clonotype: A read error may produce the germline difference seen at one junction end. The rearrangement joins TRBV7-9 to TRBJ2-2, with 8 bases that match TRBD2. CDR3 length equals 14 residues. In germline, CDR1 is SEHNR, CDR2 FQNEAQ (reference sequence). The CDR3 is CASGIAGHTWELFF. The CDR3 coding sequence is TGTGCCAGCGGGATAGCGGGGCACACCTGGGAGCTGTTTTTT.

The chain employs TRBV20-1 and TRBJ2-2; TRBD1 might be the D (6 bases). CDR1 is DFQATT, CDR2 SNEGSKA, per germline (reference sequence). V was trimmed by 1 base and J by 0 bases, leaving 12 bases between them. The CDR3 contains 16 residues. Here the CDR3 reads CSARVGDTSNTGELFF. Written as DNA, the CDR3 is TGCAGTGCTAGAGTCGGGGACACTTCGAACACCGGGGAGCTGTTTTTT.

The J gene is TRBJ1-1, the V gene TRBV6-6; 7 bases match TRBD1. The germline CDR1 and CDR2 sequences are MNHNY and SVGAGI (reference sequence). The CDR3 extends over 15 amino acids. V shed 2 bases and J 1 base; nucleotides not matched to a gene: 4. The CDR3, as DNA: TGTGCCAGCAGTTACCCGGGACAGCAGAACACTGAAGCTTTCTTT. Amino acids: CASSYPGQQNTEAFF.

In this sample, this clonotype turned up a few times. The chain is built from TRBV2 and TRBJ1-2; TRBD1 agrees at 7 bases. This CDR3 has 14 residues. The V gene end was trimmed by 4 bases and the J gene end by 7 bases; junction bases not matched to a gene: 9. The germline V gene has CDR1 SNHLY and CDR2 FYNNEI. In nucleotides, the CDR3 is TGTGCCAGCAGTGGGCAAGGGGGCTTAGGTGGCTACACCTTC. It translates to CASSGQGGLGGYTF.

This clonotype is termed medium-sized. The chain couples TRBV5-1 to TRBJ2-7; 8 nucleotides align to TRBD2. The CDR3 runs to 14 residues. V lost 5 bases to trimming and J lost 2 bases; unmatched junction nucleotides: 6. Germline CDR1 reads SGHRS; CDR2 reads YFSETQ. The CDR3 region is CASSWAGGAYEQYF. For the CDR3, the DNA is TGCGCCAGCAGTTGGGCGGGAGGTGCCTACGAGCAGTACTTC.

The V call is TRBV12-3 or TRBV12-4, the J call TRBJ2-7, with 7 bases aligning to TRBD1. Trimming removed 6 bases from V and 2 bases from J; junction bases left unmatched: 7. The CDR3 extends over 14 amino acids. The chain's CDR3 is CASSPGTVPYEQYF. In DNA, the CDR3 is TGTGCCAGCAGCCCCGGGACAGTGCCCTACGAGCAGTACTTC.

CDR3 protein: CASSLSLSGGELFF. The CDR3 DNA reads as TGTGCCAGCAGCTTAAGTCTATCGGGTGGGGAGCTGTTTTTT. J is TRBJ2-2 and V is TRBV7-2; D is ambiguous. The V and J ends lost 2 bases and 8 bases respectively, with 12 bases between them. The germline V gene has CDR1 SGHTA and CDR2 FQGNSA. The CDR3 extends over 14 amino acids.